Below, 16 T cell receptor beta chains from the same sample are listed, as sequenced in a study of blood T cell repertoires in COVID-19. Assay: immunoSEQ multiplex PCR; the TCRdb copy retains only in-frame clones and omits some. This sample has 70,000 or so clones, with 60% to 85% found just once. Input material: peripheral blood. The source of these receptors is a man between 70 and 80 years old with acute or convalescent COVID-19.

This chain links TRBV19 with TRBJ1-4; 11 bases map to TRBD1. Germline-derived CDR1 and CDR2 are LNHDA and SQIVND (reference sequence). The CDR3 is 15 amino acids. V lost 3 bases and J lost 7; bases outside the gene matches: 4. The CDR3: CASSMRGTGGEKLFF. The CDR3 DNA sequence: TGTGCCAGTAGTATGCGCGGGACAGGGGGTGAAAAACTGTTTTTT.

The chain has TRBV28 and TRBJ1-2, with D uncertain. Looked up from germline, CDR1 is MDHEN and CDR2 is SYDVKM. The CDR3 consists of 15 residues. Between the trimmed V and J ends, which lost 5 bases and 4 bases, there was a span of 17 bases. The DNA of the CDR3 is TGTGCCAGCAGTGAGGATAGGTCAGTCCCCTATGGCTACACCTTC. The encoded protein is CASSEDRSVPYGYTF.

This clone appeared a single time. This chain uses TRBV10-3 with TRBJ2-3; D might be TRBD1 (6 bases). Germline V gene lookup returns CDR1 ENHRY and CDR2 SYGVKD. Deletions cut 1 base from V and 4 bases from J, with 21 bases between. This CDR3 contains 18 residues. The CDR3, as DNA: TGTGCCATCAGTGAGTGGACACCGGGACATATGATGTCAGATACGCAGTATTTT. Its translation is CAISEWTPGHMMSDTQYF.

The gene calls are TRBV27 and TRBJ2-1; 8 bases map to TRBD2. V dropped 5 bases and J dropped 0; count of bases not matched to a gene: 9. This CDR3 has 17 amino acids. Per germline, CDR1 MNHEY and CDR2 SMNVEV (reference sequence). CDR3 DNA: TGTGCCAGCAGTGTGAGGGCGGGAGGACCCTCCTACAATGAGCAGTTCTTC. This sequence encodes CASSVRAGGPSYNEQFF.

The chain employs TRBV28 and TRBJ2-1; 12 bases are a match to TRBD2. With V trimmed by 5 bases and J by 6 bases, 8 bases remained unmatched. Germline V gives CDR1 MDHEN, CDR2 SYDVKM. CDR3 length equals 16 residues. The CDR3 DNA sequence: TGTGCCAGCAGTACGCTAGCGGGAGGGCCCATCAATGAGCAGTTCTTC. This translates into CASSTLAGGPINEQFF.

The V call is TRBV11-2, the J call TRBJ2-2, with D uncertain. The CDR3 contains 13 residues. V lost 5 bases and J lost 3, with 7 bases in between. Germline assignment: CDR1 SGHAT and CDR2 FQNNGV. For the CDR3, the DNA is TGTGCCAGCAGCGAGGCATACACCGGGGAGCTGTTTTTT. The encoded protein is CASSEAYTGELFF. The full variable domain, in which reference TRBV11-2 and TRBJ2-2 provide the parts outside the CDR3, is EAGVAQSPRYKIIEKRQSVAFWCNPISGHATLYWYQQILGQGPKLLIQFQNNGVVDDSQLPKDRFSAERLKGVDSTLKIQPAKLEDSAVYLCASSEAYTGELFFGEGSRLTVL.

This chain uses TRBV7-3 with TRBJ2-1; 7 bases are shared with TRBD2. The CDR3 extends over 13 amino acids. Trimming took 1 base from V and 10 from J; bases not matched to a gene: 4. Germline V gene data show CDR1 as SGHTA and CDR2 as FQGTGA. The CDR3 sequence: CASSLMREREQFF. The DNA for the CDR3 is TGTGCCAGCAGCTTAATGCGGGAGCGGGAGCAGTTCTTC.

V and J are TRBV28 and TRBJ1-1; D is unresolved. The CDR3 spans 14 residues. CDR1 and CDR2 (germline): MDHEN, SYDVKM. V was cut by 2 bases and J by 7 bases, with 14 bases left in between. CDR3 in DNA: TGTGCCAGCAGTTTAGGAGCCGGGAGGGATGAAGCTTTCTTT. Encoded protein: CASSLGAGRDEAFF.

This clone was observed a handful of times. CDR3 in DNA: TGTGCCACCAGTGGCCCGACAGGGGGGGCCTCCGAGCAGTACTTC. It specifies CATSGPTGGASEQYF. V gene TRBV24-1 combines with J gene TRBJ2-7; 9 bases fit TRBD1. The CDR3 length is 15 residues. Germline CDR1 is KGHDR and CDR2 is SFDVKD. The V and J ends lost 5 bases and 6 bases, in that order; junction bases with no gene match: 10.

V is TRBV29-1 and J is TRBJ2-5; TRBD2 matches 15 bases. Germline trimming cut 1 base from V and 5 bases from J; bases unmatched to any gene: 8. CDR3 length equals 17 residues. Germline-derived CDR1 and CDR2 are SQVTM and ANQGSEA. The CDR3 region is CSVEGGGLAGGQETQYF. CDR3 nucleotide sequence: TGCAGCGTTGAAGGTGGGGGACTAGCGGGAGGACAGGAGACCCAGTACTTC.

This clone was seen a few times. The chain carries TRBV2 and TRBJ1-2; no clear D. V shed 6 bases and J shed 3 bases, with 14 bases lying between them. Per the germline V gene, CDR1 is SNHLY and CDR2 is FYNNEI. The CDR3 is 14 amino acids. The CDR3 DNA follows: TGTGCCAGCAGCCCGGGAGCCTTTGACTATGGCTACACCTTC. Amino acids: CASSPGAFDYGYTF.

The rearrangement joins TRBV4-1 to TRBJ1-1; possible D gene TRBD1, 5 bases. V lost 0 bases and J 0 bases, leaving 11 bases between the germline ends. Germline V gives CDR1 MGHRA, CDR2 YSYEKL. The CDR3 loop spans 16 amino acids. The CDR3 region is CASSQEDHRMNTEAFF. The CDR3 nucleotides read TGCGCCAGCAGCCAAGAGGATCACAGGATGAACACTGAAGCTTTCTTT.

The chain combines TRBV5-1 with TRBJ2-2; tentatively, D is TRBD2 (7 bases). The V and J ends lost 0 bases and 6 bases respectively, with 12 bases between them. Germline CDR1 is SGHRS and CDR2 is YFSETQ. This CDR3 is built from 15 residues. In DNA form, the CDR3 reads TGCGCCAGCAGCTTGGCCCAGGGGAGGGCCGGGGAGCTGTTTTTT. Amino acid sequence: CASSLAQGRAGELFF.

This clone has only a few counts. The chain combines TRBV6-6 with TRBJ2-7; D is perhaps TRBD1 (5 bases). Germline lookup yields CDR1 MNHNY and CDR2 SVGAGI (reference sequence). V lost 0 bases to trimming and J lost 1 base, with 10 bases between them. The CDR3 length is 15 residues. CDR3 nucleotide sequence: TGTGCCAGCAGTTACTCGGCAGGGAATTCCTACGAGCAGTACTTC. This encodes CASSYSAGNSYEQYF.

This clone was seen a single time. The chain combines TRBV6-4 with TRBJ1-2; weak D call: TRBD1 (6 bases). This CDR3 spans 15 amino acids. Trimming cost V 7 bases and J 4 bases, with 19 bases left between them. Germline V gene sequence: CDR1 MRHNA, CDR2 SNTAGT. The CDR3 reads CASNHTLPGAYGYTF. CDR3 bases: TGTGCCAGCAATCACACCCTACCAGGGGCCTATGGCTACACCTTC.

The DNA for the CDR3 is TGTGCCAGCAGCAAAGTCCCCAGGGGAGGAAACACCATATATTTT. Protein product: CASSKVPRGGNTIYF. This chain joins TRBV21-1 and TRBJ1-3; the D segment call TRBD1 is taken from the table without a DNA check. TRBV21-1 is designated a pseudogene. The CDR3 consists of 15 residues.